The T cell receptor (beta chain) under discussion was sequenced for a study of cytomegalovirus exposure and HLA in healthy donors. Overall study: Both the roughly 120 validation repertoires and the 666 first-cohort repertoires used the same platform, as reported by a later analysis.

Study results and caveats: The tendency of first-cohort TCR clusters to co-occur in the 90 to 150 validation repertoires was the finding of a later analysis.

Germline assignment: CDR1 MDHEN and CDR2 SYDVKM. V was trimmed by 6 bases and J by 3 bases, leaving 8 bases between them. CDR3 length: 12 amino acids. A word on this clone: Its antigen is unidentified.

Profiling relied on immunoSEQ multiplex PCR, and the TCRdb table lists in-frame clones only, not all of them. The table has some 170,000 clones, around 85% seen once; the top ten hold roughly 5.8%. Material: PBMCs. The V and J genes are TRBV28 and TRBJ1-1; D unresolved. The TCR originated in a woman aged 30 to 39 in good health and CMV-seronegative. The DNA of the CDR3 is TGTGCCAGCAGCCCTAGGGACACTGAAGCTTTCTTT. Protein sequence: CASSPRDTEAFF.